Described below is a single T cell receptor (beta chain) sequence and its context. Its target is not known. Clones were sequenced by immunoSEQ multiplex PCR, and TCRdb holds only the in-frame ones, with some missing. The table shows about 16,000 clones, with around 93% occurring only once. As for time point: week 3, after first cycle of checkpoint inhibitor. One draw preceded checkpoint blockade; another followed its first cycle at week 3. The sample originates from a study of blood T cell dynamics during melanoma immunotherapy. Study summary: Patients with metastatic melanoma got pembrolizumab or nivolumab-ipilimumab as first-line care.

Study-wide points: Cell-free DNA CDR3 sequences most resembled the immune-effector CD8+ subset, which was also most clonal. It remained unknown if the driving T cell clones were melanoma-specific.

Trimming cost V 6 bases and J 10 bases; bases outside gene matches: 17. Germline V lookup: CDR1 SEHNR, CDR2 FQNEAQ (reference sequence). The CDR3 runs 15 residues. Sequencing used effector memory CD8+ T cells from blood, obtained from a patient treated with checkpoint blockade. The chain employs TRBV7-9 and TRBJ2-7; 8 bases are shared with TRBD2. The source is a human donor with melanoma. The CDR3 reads CASSLMLGTSQEQYF. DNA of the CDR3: TGTGCCAGCAGTTTGATGCTTGGGACTAGTCAGGAACAGTACTTC.